The sequence of this T cell receptor beta chain was determined in a study of T-cell memory formation after mild COVID-19. The wider study: For the most part, TCR clusters were specific to one donor. Overall study findings and caveats: CM and EM subsets held most contracting CD4+ clones; EMRA held CD8+ ones. There were some responding clones in pre-infection memory, which suggested that cross-reactive memory had joined.

Germline V CDR1 and CDR2: SGDLS, YYNGEE. The CDR3 spans 16 residues. Trimming left V 0 bases short and J 0 bases short, with 10 bases between. Constant-segment primers served in 5'RACE that generated TCR alpha and TCR beta cDNA libraries bearing sample barcodes and UMIs. From the 5' RACE reads, TCRdb called clonotypes with MiXCR, one entry per CDR3 protein. There are over 450,000 distinct CDR3 sequences in the sample; 20% occur only once, and about 12% lies in the top ten. This clonotype has ten or more counts. The antigen is not known. The material sequenced was PBMCs or a T cell subset sorted from them (not recorded which). The chain couples TRBV9 to TRBJ2-1; tentative D call: TRBD2 (5 bases). This receptor was obtained from an adult woman who had mild COVID-19 (a few samples of this study predate the infection). Cell type and time point are not known. The CDR3, as DNA: TGTGCCAGCAGCGTAGCATGGGAGAGCTCCTACAATGAGCAGTTCTTC. Protein sequence: CASSVAWESSYNEQFF.